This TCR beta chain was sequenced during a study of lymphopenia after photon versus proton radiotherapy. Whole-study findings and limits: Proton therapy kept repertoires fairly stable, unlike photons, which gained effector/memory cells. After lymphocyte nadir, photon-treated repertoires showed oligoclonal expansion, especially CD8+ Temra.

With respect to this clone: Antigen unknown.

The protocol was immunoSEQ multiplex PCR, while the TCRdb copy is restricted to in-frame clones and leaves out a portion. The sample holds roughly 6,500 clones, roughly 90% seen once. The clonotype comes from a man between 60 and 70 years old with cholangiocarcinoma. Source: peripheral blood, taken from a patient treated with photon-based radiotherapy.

The CDR3 here is CASRGTSGSQETQYF. The CDR3 nucleotides are TGTGCCAGCAGGGGGACTAGCGGGAGCCAAGAGACCCAGTACTTC. This chain connects TRBV6-6 to TRBJ2-5; TRBD2 matches 14 bases. With 6 bases clipped from V and 1 base from J, the junction kept 1 base outside the gene matches. CDR1 is MNHNY and CDR2 is SVGAGI in the germline V gene (reference sequence). The CDR3 sequence is 15 residues long.